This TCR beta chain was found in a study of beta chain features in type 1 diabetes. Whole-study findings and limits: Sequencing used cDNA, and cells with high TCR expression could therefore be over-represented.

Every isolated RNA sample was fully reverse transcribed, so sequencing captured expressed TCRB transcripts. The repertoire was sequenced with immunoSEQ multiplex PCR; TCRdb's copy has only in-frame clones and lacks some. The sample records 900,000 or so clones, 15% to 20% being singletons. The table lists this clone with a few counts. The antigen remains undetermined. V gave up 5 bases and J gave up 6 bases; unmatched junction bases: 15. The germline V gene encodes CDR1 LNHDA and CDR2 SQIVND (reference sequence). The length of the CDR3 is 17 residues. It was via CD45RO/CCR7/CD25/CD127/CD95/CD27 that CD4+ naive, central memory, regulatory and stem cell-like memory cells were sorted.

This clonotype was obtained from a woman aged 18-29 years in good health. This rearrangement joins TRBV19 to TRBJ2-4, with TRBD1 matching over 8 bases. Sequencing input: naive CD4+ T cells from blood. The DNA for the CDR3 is TGTGCCAGTAGTGTCCAATCAGGGGGCGCGGGGAGAAACATTCAGTACTTC. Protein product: CASSVQSGGAGRNIQYF.